This T cell receptor beta chain was identified during a study of blood T cell repertoires in COVID-19 (dated by TCRdb to the early 2020s). Concerning the study at large: The collaborator samples originated in the United States, Italy and Spain and spanned the acute and convalescent phases of COVID-19. The material from the prospective study consisted of cDNA or gDNA derived from T cells, B-cell-depleted T cells, or PBMCs. Subjects who had been exposed to COVID-19, were actively infected with it, or had recovered from it provided the deeply sampled blood TCRbeta repertoires that made up the dataset. HLA class I and class II types, where available, came from metadata supplied by the sample provider rather than from assay-based typing. The samples were drawn from the first 160 participants of the ongoing ImmuneRACE study and from some 1,300 subjects provided by 6 global collaborators. A de-identified subject ID, COVID-19 status, age in years and sex were almost always included in the sample metadata. A freely available public database, intended as a resource for researchers studying the immune response to SARS-CoV-2, is where the repertoires were released. Broader findings and caveats from the paper: How much clinical and demographic metadata was included differed by source and by participant, and the metadata was provided uncurated.

In regard to this clone: Its antigen is still unknown. No base quality values were provided; no much bigger clone lies one nucleotide off.

The collaborating institutions used their own protocols to collect whole blood in K2EDTA tubes. For TCRbeta analysis, collaborators shipped samples in one of three forms: frozen whole blood, isolated PBMCs, or DNA extracted from either of those sample types. The immunoSEQ Assay, a bias-controlled multiplex PCR, was used to amplify TCRbeta CDR3 regions from genomic DNA. The original pipeline was this. Nucleated cell counts per sample were estimated from amplification of reference gene primers within the assay. To quantify the absolute abundance of each unique TCRbeta CDR3 rearrangement, sequence reads were collapsed and filtered. For each sample, productive Simpson clonality was calculated by taking the square root of Simpson's diversity index across productive rearrangements. The table comes from immuneACCESS by way of TCRdb, which keeps in-frame sequences with V and J called. Part of the clones is missing from these tables; in studies checked, under half for an unresolved V gene and the rest for unknown reasons. The DNA gave D and trimming, while V, J and clone size come from that table. The sample table contains approximately 100,000 clones; only one count was recorded for more than 80% of them. The ten biggest clones cover approximately 30% of the sample.

The germline V gene provides CDR1 SGHTA and CDR2 FQGTGA. From the cysteine through the phenylalanine, the CDR3 covers 15 amino acids. Solely the CDR3 DNA is kept, with 45 bases framed from the first base. The junction shows trimming of 4 bases on V and 2 bases on J, plus 13 bases between the germline ends. The TCR was taken from a woman of 80 years or more with acute or convalescent COVID-19. Sequencing used peripheral blood. The chain was built from TRBV7-3 and TRBJ2-3, with a weak D call of TRBD2 (6 bases match). The CDR3 protein sequence reads: CASSSGGGNTDTQYF. The DNA sequence is given as TGTGCCAGCAGCTCCGGTGGGGGGAACACAGATACGCAGTATTTT.